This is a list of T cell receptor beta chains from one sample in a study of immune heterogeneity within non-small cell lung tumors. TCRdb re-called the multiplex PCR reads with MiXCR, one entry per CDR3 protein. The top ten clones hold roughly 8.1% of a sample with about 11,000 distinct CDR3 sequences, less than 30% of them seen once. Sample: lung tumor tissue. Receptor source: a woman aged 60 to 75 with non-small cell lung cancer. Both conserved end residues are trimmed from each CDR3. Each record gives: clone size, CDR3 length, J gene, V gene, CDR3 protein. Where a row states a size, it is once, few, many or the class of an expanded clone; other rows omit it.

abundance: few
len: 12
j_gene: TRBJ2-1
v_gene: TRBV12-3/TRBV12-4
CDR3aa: ASSPEYSYNEQF

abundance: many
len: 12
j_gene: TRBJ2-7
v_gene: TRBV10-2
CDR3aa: ASSEPGVTYEQY

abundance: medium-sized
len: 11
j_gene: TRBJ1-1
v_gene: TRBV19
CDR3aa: ASSWAPNTEAF

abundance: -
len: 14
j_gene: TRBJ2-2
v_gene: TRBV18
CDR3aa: ASSLTGGESTGELF

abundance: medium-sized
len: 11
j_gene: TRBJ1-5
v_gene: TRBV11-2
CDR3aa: ASSLGTREPQH

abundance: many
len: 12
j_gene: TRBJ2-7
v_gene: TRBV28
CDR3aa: ASSTLAGAYEQY

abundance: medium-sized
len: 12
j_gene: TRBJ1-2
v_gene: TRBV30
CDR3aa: AWSVQGANYGYT

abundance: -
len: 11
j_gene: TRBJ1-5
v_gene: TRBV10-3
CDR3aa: AISEGQGQPQH

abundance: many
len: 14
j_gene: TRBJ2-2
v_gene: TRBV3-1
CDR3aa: ASSQEPHFGTGELF

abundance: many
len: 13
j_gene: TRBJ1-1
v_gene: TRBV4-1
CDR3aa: ASSQGEAGWGEAF

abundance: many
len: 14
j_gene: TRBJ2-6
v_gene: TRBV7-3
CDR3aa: ASSRTGGSGANVLT

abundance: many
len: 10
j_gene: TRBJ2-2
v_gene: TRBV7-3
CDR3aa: ASSLEAGELF

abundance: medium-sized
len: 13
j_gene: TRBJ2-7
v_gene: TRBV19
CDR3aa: ASSNPMPGSYEQY

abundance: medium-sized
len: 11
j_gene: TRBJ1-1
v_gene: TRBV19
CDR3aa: ASRLGGGAEAF

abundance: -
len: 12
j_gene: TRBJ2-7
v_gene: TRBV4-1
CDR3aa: ASSQDRVAYEQY

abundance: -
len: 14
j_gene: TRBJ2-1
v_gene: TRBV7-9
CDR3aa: ASSLIGVSTYNEQF

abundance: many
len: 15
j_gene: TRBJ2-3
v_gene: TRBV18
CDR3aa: ASSPPGLAASTDTQY

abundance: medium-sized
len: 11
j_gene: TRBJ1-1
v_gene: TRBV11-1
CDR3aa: ASSSYGVTEAF

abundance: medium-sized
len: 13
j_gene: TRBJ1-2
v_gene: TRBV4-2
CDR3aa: ASSQEVGGNYGYT

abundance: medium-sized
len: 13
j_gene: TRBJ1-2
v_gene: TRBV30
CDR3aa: AWIRTRQGFYGYT

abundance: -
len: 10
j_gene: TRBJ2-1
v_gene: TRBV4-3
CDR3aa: ASRHQGGEQF

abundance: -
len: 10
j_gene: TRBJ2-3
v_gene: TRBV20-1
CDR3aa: SAKGGGDTQY

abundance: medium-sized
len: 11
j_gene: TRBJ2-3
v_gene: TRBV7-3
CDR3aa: ASSFSGTDTQY

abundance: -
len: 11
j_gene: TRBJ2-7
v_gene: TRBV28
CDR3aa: ASSLSGAYEQY